This TCR beta chain appears in the sequencing data of a study of T cell responses to AZD1222 COVID-19 vaccine. Regarding the study as a whole: At baseline, just 5 or 6 AZD1222 recipients tested seropositive. Regions 160-218 and 743-854 held dominance among vaccine-associated CD4 TCRs, which spanned spike. In all cases, repertoires were sampled only after the peak T cell response.

Comments on this clone: Antigen: not known.

Sequencing was performed with immunoSEQ multiplex PCR; in TCRdb, only in-frame clones are kept and a portion is missing. The sample lists more than 80,000 clones, less than 95% occurring once. Germline V gene sequence: CDR1 MNHEY, CDR2 SMNVEV (reference sequence). This CDR3 spans 15 amino acids. The V segment lost 6 bases and the J segment 3 bases; nucleotides outside the gene matches: 8. The sequencing here drew on peripheral blood, taken 28 days after the second AZD1222 dose. The receptor was isolated from an adult who received the AZD1222 COVID-19 vaccine. The chain recombines TRBV27 with TRBJ2-1; 7 nucleotides match TRBD2. The CDR3 reads CASRGGIVNYNEQFF. The CDR3 DNA follows: TGTGCCAGCAGGGGAGGGATCGTAAACTACAATGAGCAGTTCTTC.